This T cell receptor beta chain was sequenced in a study of T-cell memory formation after mild COVID-19. Germline V gene lookup returns CDR1 SGHRS and CDR2 YFSETQ. The CDR3 sequence is 15 residues long. Trimming cost V 0 bases and J 7 bases; bases outside gene matches: 6. TCRdb redid the calling of the 5' RACE reads with MiXCR, one entry per CDR3 protein. The sample holds about 400,000 distinct CDR3 sequences, about an eighth seen once. The study, taken as a whole, reports: Some responding clones appeared in pre-infection memory, suggesting cross-reactive memory joined. Later expanders leaned CD4+, whereas clones that contracted between day 15 and 85 were balanced CD4/CD8. Shrinking CD4+ clones were chiefly CM and EM; CD8+ ones were chiefly EMRA.

In its sample, this clonotype was seen many times. The antigen is unknown. The specimen sequenced was PBMCs or a T cell subset sorted from them (not recorded which). The clonotype comes from a man younger than 35 who had mild COVID-19 (a few samples of this study predate the infection). Cell type and time point are not known. This rearrangement joins TRBV5-1 to TRBJ2-1; 8 bases agree with TRBD2. The CDR3 here is CASSLVRGGKNEQFF. The CDR3 nucleotides are TGCGCCAGCAGCTTGGTTCGCGGGGGGAAAAATGAGCAGTTCTTC.